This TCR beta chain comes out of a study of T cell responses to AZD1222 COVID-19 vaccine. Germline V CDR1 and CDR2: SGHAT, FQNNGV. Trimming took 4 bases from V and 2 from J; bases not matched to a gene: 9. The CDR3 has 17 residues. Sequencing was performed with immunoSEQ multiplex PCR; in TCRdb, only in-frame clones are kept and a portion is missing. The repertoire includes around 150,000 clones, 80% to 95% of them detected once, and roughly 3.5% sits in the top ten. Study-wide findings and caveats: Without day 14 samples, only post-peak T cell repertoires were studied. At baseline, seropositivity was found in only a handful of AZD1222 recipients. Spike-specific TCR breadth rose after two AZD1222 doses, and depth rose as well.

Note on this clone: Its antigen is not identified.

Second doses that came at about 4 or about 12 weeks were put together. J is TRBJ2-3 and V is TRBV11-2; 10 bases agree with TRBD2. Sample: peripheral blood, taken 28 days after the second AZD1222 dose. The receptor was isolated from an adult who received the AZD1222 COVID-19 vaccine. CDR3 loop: CASSYTTSGRATDTQYF. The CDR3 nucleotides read TGTGCCAGCAGCTACACGACTAGCGGGCGCGCCACAGATACGCAGTATTTT.